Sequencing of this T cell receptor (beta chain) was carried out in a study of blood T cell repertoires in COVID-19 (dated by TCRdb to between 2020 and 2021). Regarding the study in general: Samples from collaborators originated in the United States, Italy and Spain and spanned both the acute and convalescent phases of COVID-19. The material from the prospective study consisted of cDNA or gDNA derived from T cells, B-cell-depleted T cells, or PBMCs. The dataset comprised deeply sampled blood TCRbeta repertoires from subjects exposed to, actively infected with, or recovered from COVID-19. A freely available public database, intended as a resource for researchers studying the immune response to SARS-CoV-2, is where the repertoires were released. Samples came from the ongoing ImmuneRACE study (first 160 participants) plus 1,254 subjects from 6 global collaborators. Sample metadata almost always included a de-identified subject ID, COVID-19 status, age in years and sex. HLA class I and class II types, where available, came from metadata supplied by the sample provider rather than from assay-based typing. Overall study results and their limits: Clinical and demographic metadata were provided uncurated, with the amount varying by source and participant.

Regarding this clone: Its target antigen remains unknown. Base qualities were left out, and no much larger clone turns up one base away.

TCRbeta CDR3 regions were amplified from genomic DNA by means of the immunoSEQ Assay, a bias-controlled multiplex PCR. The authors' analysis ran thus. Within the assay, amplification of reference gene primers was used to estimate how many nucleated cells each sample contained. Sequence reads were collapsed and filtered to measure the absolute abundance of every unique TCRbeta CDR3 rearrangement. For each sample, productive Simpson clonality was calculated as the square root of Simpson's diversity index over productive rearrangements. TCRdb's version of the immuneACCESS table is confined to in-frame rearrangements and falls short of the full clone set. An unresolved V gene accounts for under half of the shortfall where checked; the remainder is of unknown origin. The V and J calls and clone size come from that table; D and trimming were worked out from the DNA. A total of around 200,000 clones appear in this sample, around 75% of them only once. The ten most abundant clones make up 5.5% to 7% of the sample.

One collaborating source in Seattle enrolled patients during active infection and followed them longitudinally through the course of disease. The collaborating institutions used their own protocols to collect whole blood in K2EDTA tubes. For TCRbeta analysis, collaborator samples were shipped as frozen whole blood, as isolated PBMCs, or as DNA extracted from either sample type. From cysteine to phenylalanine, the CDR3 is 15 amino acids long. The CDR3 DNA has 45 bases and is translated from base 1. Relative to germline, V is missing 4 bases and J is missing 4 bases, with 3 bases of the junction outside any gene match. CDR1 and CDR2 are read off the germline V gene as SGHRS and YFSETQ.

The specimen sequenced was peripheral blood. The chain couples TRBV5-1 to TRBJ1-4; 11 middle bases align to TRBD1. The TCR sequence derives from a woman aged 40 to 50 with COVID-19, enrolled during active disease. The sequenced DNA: TGCGCCAGCAGCAAGGGACAGGGGGATAATGAAAAACTGTTTTTT. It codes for CASSKGQGDNEKLFF. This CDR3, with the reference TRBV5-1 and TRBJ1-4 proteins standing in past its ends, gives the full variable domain KAGVTQTPRYLIKTRGQQVTLSCSPISGHRSVSWYQQTPGQGLQFLFEYFSETQRNKGNFPGRFSGRQFSNSRSEMNVSTLELGDSALYLCASSKGQGDNEKLFFGSGTQLSVL.